This TCR beta chain was found in a study of T cells in Graves' hyperthyroidism and ophthalmopathy. Germline CDR1 is ENHRY and CDR2 is SYGVKD. The CDR3 loop spans 14 amino acids. V shed 10 bases and J shed 1 base, with 16 bases lying between them. Ophthalmopathy in the patients scored at least 3 on Clinical Activity Score and at least 4 on NOSPECS grade, lasting under 3 months. Diagnoses used clinical symptoms, serum thyroxine and TRAb, thyroid ultrasound and orbital computed tomography. It was 8 to 10 ml of fresh peripheral blood that supplied the PBMCs. RNA transcripts gave rise to amplified TCR beta CDR3 regions. TCR CDR3 regions were first amplified by RT-PCR with HTBI primers. TCRdb re-called the multiplex PCR reads with MiXCR, one entry per CDR3 protein. The sample lists approximately 250,000 distinct CDR3 sequences, approximately 23% occurring once. This clonotype showed up many times.

The receptor comes from a middle-aged woman with Graves' ophthalmopathy. The sequencing sample was made of blood. V usage is TRBV10-3 and J usage is TRBJ2-5; possibly TRBD1 or TRBD2 for D (5 bases each). The CDR3, as DNA: TGTGCCACTACTACGGGACGGCTCCAAGAGACCCAGTACTTC. Translation gives CATTTGRLQETQYF.